This T cell receptor beta chain appears in the sequencing data of a study of T cells in Graves' hyperthyroidism and ophthalmopathy. This clonotype was counted at least ten times. Its antigen remains unidentified. General study points: A median about 7 months before onset, the model predicted ophthalmopathy.

RNA transcripts yielded amplified TCR beta CDR3 regions. First-round RT-PCR targeting the TCR CDR3 was performed with the HTBI primer set. TCRdb re-analysed the multiplex PCR reads in MiXCR, keeping a single row per CDR3 protein. Here the sample spans 450,000 to 600,000 distinct CDR3 sequences, 14% being singletons. This CDR3 comprises 13 residues. CDR1 and CDR2 (germline): MNHEY, SMNVEV (reference sequence). Trimming took off 7 bases at V and 4 bases at J, with 10 bases between the two ends. This TCR was recovered from a woman in her thirties or forties with Graves' hyperthyroidism. This rearrangement joins TRBV27 to TRBJ2-2; D unresolved. The sequenced material came from blood. As DNA, the CDR3 is TGTGCCAGCAAGGCCTTAGGCACCGGGGAGCTGTTTTTT. Protein: CASKALGTGELFF.